This T cell receptor beta chain was sequenced during a study of spatial heterogeneity in lung cancer. About the research overall: There were consistently more beta-chain sequences detected than alpha-chain sequences.

This clonotype was seen ten or more times. Documented time point: sample taken at primary tumor resection. In each case, whole RNA from tumor, nontumor lung or frozen PBMC was sequenced unsorted. TCR cDNA molecules were tagged individually, and each one carried a unique molecular identifier. Each CDR3 protein is one row after TCRdb ran MiXCR on the 5' RACE reads. Among 45,000 to 55,000 distinct CDR3 sequences listed, about 5.8% were seen once. V dropped 6 bases and J dropped 7 bases, with 13 bases sitting between them. The CDR3 contains 12 residues. Germline values: CDR1 DFQATT, CDR2 SNEGSKA (reference sequence).

Sample: PBMCs, taken at surgery. The TCR originated in a male donor with early-stage non-small cell lung cancer. This chain uses TRBV20-1 with TRBJ2-1, with no clear D. Here the CDR3 reads CSALRSVNEQFF. The CDR3 region has the DNA TGCAGTGCCCTAAGAAGTGTAAATGAGCAGTTCTTC.